This T cell receptor (beta chain) came from a study of blood T cells in healthy people across ages. Study outcomes and limitations: It was found that TCR beta diversity correlated strongly with the percentage of naive T cells. Naive and antigen-experienced cells could not be conclusively compared, given unsorted PBMCs.

This CDR3 is built from 15 residues. Germline lookup yields CDR1 ENHRY and CDR2 SYGVKD. V lost 0 bases and J 2 bases, leaving 10 bases between the germline ends. Alongside a J-beta primer mix, a sample-barcoded 5' primer served in a second PCR lasting about 7 to 12 cycles. Each TCR beta cDNA got a 12-nucleotide random molecular identifier. TCRdb called the 5' RACE reads again in MiXCR, with one record for every CDR3 protein. The sample lists approximately 850,000 distinct CDR3 sequences, nearly 60% occurring once. This clonotype was picked up a small number of times. Its matching antigen is unknown. The sequencing input was blood. This sequence was found in a man aged 25-45 years in good health. The V call is TRBV10-3, the J call TRBJ1-2; the D is unclear. For the CDR3, the DNA is TGTGCCATCAGTGAGTCTGAGTTGGGCAACTATGGCTACACCTTC. The encoded protein is CAISESELGNYGYTF.